Listed below are T cell receptor beta chains from one sample, sequenced in a study of T cell changes during pregnancy in multiple sclerosis. The protocol was immunoSEQ multiplex PCR, while the TCRdb copy is restricted to in-frame clones and leaves out a portion. Of around 79,000 clones in the sample, 80% to 95% were seen once. The specimen comprised CD4+ T cells from peripheral blood mononuclear cells, sampled in the second trimester of pregnancy. These receptors were collected from a female donor with multiple sclerosis, enrolled in a pregnancy study. Each CDR3 is given without its conserved first and last residue. Each record gives: V gene, J gene, CDR3 protein.

>TRBV5-1|TRBJ1-2
ASSPRPGTGSGGYT
>TRBV7-8|TRBJ2-7
ASSGKILERDNVI
>TRBV7-2|TRBJ2-1
ASSLAPGRNEQF
>TRBV5-1|TRBJ1-2
ASSSTGNYGYT
>TRBV28|TRBJ1-2
ASSAYLDSYGYT
>TRBV5-6|TRBJ2-7
ASSPDPSGYEQY
>TRBV5-4|TRBJ2-1
ASSLGGVFYNEQF
>TRBV9|TRBJ2-7
ASSVGDGGTYEQY
>TRBV5-1|TRBJ1-2
ASSWADRVGGYT
>TRBV18|TRBJ1-1
ASSPNQGILNTEAF
>TRBV28|TRBJ2-6
ASRADRRSGANVLT
>TRBV7-9|TRBJ2-7
ASSLRLAGVYEQY
>TRBV11-3|TRBJ1-4
ASSPRAGFATNEKLF
>TRBV4-3|TRBJ1-2
ASSPRSRGIGGYT
>TRBV7-2|TRBJ2-1
ASSLTGRADEQF
>TRBV18|TRBJ2-5
ASSPIPRGTQY
>TRBV5-5|TRBJ1-2
ASRPTENYGYT
>TRBV5-1|TRBJ1-6
ASSVGQGQSSYNSPLH
>TRBV5-1|TRBJ1-2
ASSLGTGVSSGYT
>TRBV19|TRBJ2-3
ASSIEGGRTDTQY
>TRBV10-3|TRBJ2-1
AIRNFGQNEQF
>TRBV18|TRBJ1-1
ASSPTGGNTEAF
>TRBV29-1|TRBJ1-2
SGRTGEGYT
>TRBV6-4|TRBJ2-3
ASSDPTGLAGGKTYTADTQY
>TRBV5-5|TRBJ1-1
ASSLEKEGSTEAF
>TRBV7-3|TRBJ2-5
ASSWAMGETQY
>TRBV30|TRBJ2-5
AWSVLGGTQY
>TRBV27|TRBJ2-5
ASSAGLPSYQETQY
>TRBV2|TRBJ2-1
ASSEMDRGPVWQF
>TRBV28|TRBJ2-3
ASSPPGALTWY
>TRBV30|TRBJ1-1
AWRGAGEAF
>TRBV19|TRBJ1-1
ASSIAQGNTEAF
>TRBV7-2|TRBJ1-4
ASSLRLGEKLF
>TRBV5-1|TRBJ2-5
ASSHKETQY
>TRBV5-6|TRBJ1-2
ASSLVGTGGSGYT
>TRBV2|TRBJ1-5
ASTGFVGNQPQH
>TRBV6-1|TRBJ1-1
ASSEPRKGAGSTEAF
>TRBV30|TRBJ1-2
AWSGDTGFYGYT
>TRBV2|TRBJ1-2
ASSSEGDYGYT
>TRBV19|TRBJ1-2
ATQSRRGSGYT
>TRBV5-4|TRBJ2-1
ASSLRLAGANEQF
>TRBV27|TRBJ2-7
ASGTSGVPYEQY
>TRBV18|TRBJ2-7
ASSYTGEYEQY
>TRBV19|TRBJ2-7
ASSRGTSGRSYEQY
>TRBV28|TRBJ1-2
ASSLGQANYGYT
>TRBV11-3|TRBJ1-1
ASSLGQVLPEAF
>TRBV29-1|TRBJ1-2
SVDKRNLNYGYT
>TRBV30|TRBJ1-2
AWSHPDRYYGYT
>TRBV7-2|TRBJ2-3
ASTLRGDTQY
>TRBV6-1|TRBJ1-3
ASSVGLFSGNTIY
>TRBV2|TRBJ1-2
ASSTDRGSYGYT
>TRBV4-3|TRBJ1-2
ASSQDVPGGNYGYT
>TRBV15|TRBJ2-5
ATSLRRGLAGETQY
>TRBV4-1|TRBJ1-5
ASSQGPEGGKRSNQPQH